A single sample is the source of the 21 T cell receptor beta chains below, sequenced in a study of response to subunit inactivated influenza vaccine. Using its own MiXCR run on the RT-PCR reads, TCRdb lists one record per CDR3 protein. The data show roughly 500,000 distinct CDR3 sequences, 20% to 25% seen once. These data were likewise used in another study, on T cells expressing NK-cell markers. This second study says: TCR beta cDNA was made by 5'RACE template switching with UMIs.

The sample here was CD4+ T cells sorted from PBMCs, taken approximately 12 days after vaccination. These TCRs come from a man aged 45-60 years who received an inactivated influenza vaccine.

In this sample, this clonotype turned up a few times. The V gene is TRBV4-3, the J gene TRBJ1-1; no clear D. The germline V gene has CDR1 LGHNA and CDR2 YSLEER. V was pared by 0 bases and J by 1 base, with 6 bases between. The CDR3 has 14 residues. CDR3 amino acids: CASSQERSNTEAFF. For the CDR3, the DNA is TGCGCCAGCAGCCAAGAACGATCGAACACTGAAGCTTTCTTT.

This clonotype turned up a few times. CDR3 bases: TGTGCCATCAGTGAATTATCCGGGAGTTGGACAGATACGCAGTATTTT. Translating it yields CAISELSGSWTDTQYF. This rearrangement joins TRBV10-3 to TRBJ2-3; D is possibly TRBD2 (6 bases). The length of the CDR3 is 16 residues. V lost 3 bases and J lost 3, with 16 bases in between. Germline values: CDR1 ENHRY, CDR2 SYGVKD.

This sequence joins TRBV12-3 or TRBV12-4 and TRBJ1-2; tentatively, D is TRBD1 (6 bases). Trimming removed 4 bases from V and 8 bases from J, with 14 bases in between. This CDR3 is 13 amino acids long. CDR3 protein: CASSSDSLGGYTF. The CDR3, as DNA: TGTGCCAGCAGTTCGGACAGCCTGGGGGGCTACACCTTC.

The gene calls are TRBV28 and TRBJ2-7, with 8 bases matching TRBD1. V lost 6 bases and J lost 0; bases outside the gene matches: 7. Germline CDR1 and CDR2: MDHEN and SYDVKM. There are 15 residues in the CDR3. The CDR3 spells CASRTFGQGSYEQYF. In DNA form, the CDR3 reads TGTGCCAGCAGGACCTTCGGACAGGGCTCCTACGAGCAGTACTTC.

This clonotype came up many times. V usage is TRBV7-2 and J usage is TRBJ2-7, with 7 positions matching TRBD2. The CDR3 is made up of 15 amino acids. Germline V CDR1 and CDR2: SGHTA, FQGNSA. Trimming took 8 bases from V and 0 from J; bases not matched to a gene: 10. The CDR3 DNA reads as TGTGCCAGCCGAAGCCGTCGCGGGAGCTCCTACGAGCAGTACTTC. Translated, it gives CASRSRRGSSYEQYF. The full variable domain, in which reference TRBV7-2 and TRBJ2-7 provide the parts outside the CDR3, is GAGVSQSPSNKVTEKGKDVELRCDPISGHTALYWYRQSLGQGLEFLIYFQGNSAPDKSGLPSDRFSAERTGGSVSTLTIQRTQQEDSAVYLCASRSRRGSSYEQYFGPGTRLTVT.

This clonotype has just a few counts. The chain joins TRBV6-1 to TRBJ2-3; D remains unclear. The V end lost 6 bases, the J end lost 4 bases, and 8 bases lay between the germline ends. The length of the CDR3 is 12 residues. Per germline, CDR1 MNHNS and CDR2 SASEGT. The CDR3 DNA reads as TGTGCCAGCAGGGTCGTGGCAGATACGCAGTATTTT. It specifies CASRVVADTQYF.

This clonotype was picked up a small number of times. The chain recombines TRBV3-1 with TRBJ1-1; perhaps TRBD1 as D (6 bases). CDR3 length: 17 residues. The V and J ends lost 0 bases and 6 bases respectively, with 20 bases between them. CDR1 and CDR2 (germline): LGHDT, YNNKEL (reference sequence). For the CDR3, the DNA is TGTGCCAGCAGCCAAGACCGTGGGGGGCCCCGAAGCTCTGAAGCTTTCTTT. Translated: CASSQDRGGPRSSEAFF. Full variable domain (remainder filled in from reference TRBV3-1 and TRBJ1-1): DTAVSQTPKYLVTQMGNDKSIKCEQNLGHDTMYWYKQDSKKFLKIMFSYNNKELIINETVPNRFSPKSPDKAHLNLHINSLELGDSAVYFCASSQDRGGPRSSEAFFGQGTRLTVV.

In its sample, this clonotype was seen a few times. The chain uses TRBV12-3 or TRBV12-4 and TRBJ1-2, with D tentatively TRBD1 (6 bases). Trimming removed 5 bases from V and 3 bases from J, with 13 bases in between. CDR3 length: 14 amino acids. The CDR3 DNA follows: TGTGCCAGCAGTCTACGGGGGGCGGACTATGGCTACACCTTC. Translation gives CASSLRGADYGYTF.

In its sample, this clonotype was seen many times. The chain joins TRBV12-3 or TRBV12-4 to TRBJ1-2; 8 positions match TRBD1. The CDR3 extends over 14 amino acids. Germline trimming cut 5 bases from V and 2 bases from J; bases unmatched to any gene: 4. CDR3 sequence: CASSPRQGNYGYTF. The CDR3, as DNA: TGTGCCAGCAGTCCCAGACAGGGGAACTATGGCTACACCTTC.

The chain joins TRBV15 to TRBJ2-5, with TRBD1 matching over 7 bases. Germline loops: CDR1 LNHNV, CDR2 YYDKDF (reference sequence). The CDR3 consists of 15 residues. After removal of 3 bases from V and 3 bases from J, the junction contained 7 bases not matched to a gene. In DNA form, the CDR3 reads TGTGCCACCAGCAGCACAGGGGTGCCTGAAGAGACCCAGTACTTC. Amino acid sequence: CATSSTGVPEETQYF.

Ten or more counts support this clonotype. This chain connects TRBV7-8 to TRBJ2-7; 9 bases agree with TRBD1. Germline lookup yields CDR1 SGHVS and CDR2 FQNEAQ. The CDR3 consists of 13 residues. Trimming removed 5 bases from V and 6 bases from J; junction bases left unmatched: 5. The DNA of the CDR3 is TGTGCCAGCAGCACAGACAGGGGGGCCGAGCAGTACTTC. This encodes CASSTDRGAEQYF.

This clonotype was counted between two and nine times. The chain uses TRBV6-6 and TRBJ2-7; TRBD1 matches at 7 bases. The trim removed 2 bases at V and 7 bases at J, leaving 5 bases unmatched. This CDR3 region has 13 residues. Germline V lookup: CDR1 MNHNY, CDR2 SVGAGI (reference sequence). Here the CDR3 DNA reads TGTGCCAGCAGTTACGGGGACAGAGGGGAGCAGTACTTC. This gives the protein CASSYGDRGEQYF.

V gene TRBV5-1 combines with J gene TRBJ2-2; either TRBD1 or TRBD2 may fit D (5 bases each). V dropped 3 bases and J dropped 6 bases, with 18 bases sitting between them. CDR1 and CDR2 from the germline V gene are SGHRS and YFSETQ. CDR3 length: 16 amino acids. CDR3 in amino acids: CASSWAQGLGAGELFF. The DNA of the CDR3 is TGCGCCAGCAGCTGGGCCCAGGGCTTGGGAGCCGGGGAGCTGTTTTTT.

The table lists this clonotype with a few counts. The chain is built from TRBV7-2 and TRBJ1-1, with D tentatively TRBD1 (5 bases). Germline CDR1 is SGHTA and CDR2 is FQGNSA. Trimming stripped 5 bases from V and 4 bases from J, with 11 bases between. The CDR3 has 13 amino acids. The CDR3 reads CASSPGWSTEAFF. The CDR3 DNA reads as TGTGCCAGCAGCCCAGGGTGGAGCACTGAAGCTTTCTTT.

This sequence joins TRBV20-1 and TRBJ2-5, with TRBD1 as a possible D gene (6 bases). The V end lost 1 base, the J end lost 5 bases, and 14 bases lay between the germline ends. The CDR3 extends over 14 amino acids. From germline, CDR1 is DFQATT and CDR2 SNEGSKA (reference sequence). The CDR3 loop is CSARAMQGWETQYF. In DNA, the CDR3 is TGCAGTGCTAGAGCGATGCAGGGGTGGGAGACCCAGTACTTC.

The chain combines TRBV7-9 with TRBJ2-4; possibly TRBD1 for D (6 bases). This CDR3 has 15 amino acids. Deletions cut 3 bases from V and 1 base from J, with 10 bases between. CDR1 SEHNR and CDR2 FQNEAQ come from the germline V gene (reference sequence). The CDR3 DNA sequence: TGTGCCAGCAGCTTTGGGGACACGGCCAAAAACATTCAGTACTTC. It is translated as CASSFGDTAKNIQYF.

The sample holds a few counts of this clonotype. The chain carries TRBV6-5 and TRBJ1-1, with D possibly TRBD1 on 5 matching bases. V was pared by 2 bases and J by 1 base, with 11 bases between. Germline lookup yields CDR1 MNHEY and CDR2 SVGAGI. This CDR3 spans 15 amino acids. The CDR3 DNA reads as TGTGCCAGCAGTTACACCAGGGCCTCGAACACTGAAGCTTTCTTT. It specifies CASSYTRASNTEAFF.

This clonotype was picked up many times. This sequence joins TRBV20-1 and TRBJ2-3; D is unclear. The CDR3 loop spans 12 amino acids. With 6 bases removed from V and 5 bases from J, the gap between germline ends came to 12 bases. Germline V lookup: CDR1 DFQATT, CDR2 SNEGSKA (reference sequence). CDR3 sequence reads: CSAPELGDTQYF. DNA for the CDR3: TGCAGTGCGCCTGAACTCGGAGATACGCAGTATTTT.

In this sample, this clonotype turned up once. The J gene is TRBJ1-2, the V gene TRBV10-3; 9 nucleotides agree with TRBD1. Germline assignment: CDR1 ENHRY and CDR2 SYGVKD. The CDR3 has 13 residues. Trimming removed 6 bases from V and 3 bases from J; junction bases left unmatched: 2. The CDR3 bases are TGTGCCATCAGCCGGGACAGGGACTATGGCTACACCTTC. Translation gives CAISRDRDYGYTF.

The count of this clonotype is one. A much larger clonotype is one base distant, so this may be a read error. V and J are TRBV29-1 and TRBJ2-7; D is uncertain. CDR3 length equals 12 residues. The germline V gene has CDR1 SQVTM and CDR2 ANQGSEA. Trimming took 4 bases from V and 3 from J, leaving 10 bases between them. The CDR3 sequence: CSVADGFYEQYF. The CDR3 DNA sequence: TGCAGCGTTGCGGATGGCTTCTACGAGCAGTACTTC.

The chain combines TRBV12-5 with TRBJ2-7, with a weak D call TRBD1 (7 bases). CDR1 is LGHNT, CDR2 FRNRAP, per germline. Trimming removed 4 bases at V and 6 bases at J, with 16 bases between. This CDR3 has 14 residues. The CDR3 sequence is CASGSSDRRGEQYF. CDR3 coding DNA: TGTGCTAGTGGTTCCTCGGACAGGAGGGGCGAGCAGTACTTC.